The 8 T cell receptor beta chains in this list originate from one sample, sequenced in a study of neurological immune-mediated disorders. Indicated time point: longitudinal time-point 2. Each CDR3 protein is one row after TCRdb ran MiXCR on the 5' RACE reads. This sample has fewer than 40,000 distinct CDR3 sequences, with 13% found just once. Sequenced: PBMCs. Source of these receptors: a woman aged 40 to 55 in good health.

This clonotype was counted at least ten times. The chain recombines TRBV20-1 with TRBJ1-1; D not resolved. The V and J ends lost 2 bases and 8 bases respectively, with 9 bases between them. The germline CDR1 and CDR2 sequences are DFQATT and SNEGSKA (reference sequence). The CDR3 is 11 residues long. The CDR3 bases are TGCAGTGCTAGATGGGATCGGGAAGCTTTCTTT. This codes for CSARWDREAFF.

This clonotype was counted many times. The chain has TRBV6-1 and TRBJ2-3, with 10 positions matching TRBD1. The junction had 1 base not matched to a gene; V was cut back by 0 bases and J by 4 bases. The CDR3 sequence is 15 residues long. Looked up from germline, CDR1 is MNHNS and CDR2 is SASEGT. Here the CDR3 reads CASSEATGGADTQYF. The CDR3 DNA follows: TGTGCCAGCAGTGAAGCGACAGGGGGCGCAGATACGCAGTATTTT.

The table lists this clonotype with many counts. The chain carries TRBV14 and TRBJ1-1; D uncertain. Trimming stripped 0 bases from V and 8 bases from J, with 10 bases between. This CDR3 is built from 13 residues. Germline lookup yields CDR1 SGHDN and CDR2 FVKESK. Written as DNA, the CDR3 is TGTGCCAGCAGCCAAGACGAGGTAATCGAAGCTTTCTTT. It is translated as CASSQDEVIEAFF.

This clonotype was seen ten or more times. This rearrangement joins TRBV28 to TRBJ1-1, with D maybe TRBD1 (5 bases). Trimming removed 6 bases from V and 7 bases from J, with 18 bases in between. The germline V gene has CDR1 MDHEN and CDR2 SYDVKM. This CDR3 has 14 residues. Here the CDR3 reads CASRDLGARNEAFF. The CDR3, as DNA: TGTGCCAGCAGAGACCTCGGGGCCCGAAATGAAGCTTTCTTT.

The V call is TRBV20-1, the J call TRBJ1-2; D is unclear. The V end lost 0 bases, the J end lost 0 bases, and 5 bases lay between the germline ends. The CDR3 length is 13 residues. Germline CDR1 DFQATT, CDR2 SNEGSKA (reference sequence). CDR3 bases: TGCAGTGCTAGAGATAGGACTAACTATGGCTACACCTTC. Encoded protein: CSARDRTNYGYTF.

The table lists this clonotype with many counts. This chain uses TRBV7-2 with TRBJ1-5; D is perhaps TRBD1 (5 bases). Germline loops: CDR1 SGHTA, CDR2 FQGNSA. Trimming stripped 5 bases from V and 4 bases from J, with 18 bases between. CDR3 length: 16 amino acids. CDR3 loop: CASSLAGRDGNQPQHF. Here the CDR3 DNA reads TGTGCCAGCAGCCTGGCGGGGCGGGACGGTAATCAGCCCCAGCATTTT.

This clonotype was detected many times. CDR3 residues: CSARPSRGVRAEKLFF. The DNA for the CDR3 is TGCAGTGCTAGACCCTCACGGGGGGTTCGGGCTGAAAAACTGTTTTTT. The V call is TRBV20-1, the J call TRBJ1-4, with a possible D match to TRBD1 (5 bases). The germline V gene has CDR1 DFQATT and CDR2 SNEGSKA (reference sequence). The V and J ends lost 2 bases and 7 bases respectively, with 20 bases between them. This CDR3 comprises 16 residues.

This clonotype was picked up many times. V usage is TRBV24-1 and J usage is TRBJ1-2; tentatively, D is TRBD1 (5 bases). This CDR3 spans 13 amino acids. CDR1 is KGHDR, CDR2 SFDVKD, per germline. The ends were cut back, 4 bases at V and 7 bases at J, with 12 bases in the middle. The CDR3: CATSEPGRGGYTF. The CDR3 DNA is TGTGCCACCAGTGAGCCGGGACGAGGTGGCTACACCTTC.